This TCR beta chain emerged from a study of radiotherapy plus CTLA-4 blockade in lung cancer. Repertoires were generated with immunoSEQ multiplex PCR, while TCRdb's copy carries only in-frame clones and drops some. The repertoire consists of roughly 53,000 clones, with 84% occurring once and the leading ten covering around 4.4%. The CDR3 extends over 15 amino acids. Per the germline V gene, CDR1 is SGHAT and CDR2 is FQNNGV. Trimming left V 0 bases short and J 3 bases short, with 12 bases between. Source: peripheral blood, taken from a patient treated with radiotherapy plus ipilimumab. The TCR was taken from a human donor with non-small cell lung cancer whose response to radiotherapy plus ipilimumab could not be evaluated. The chain employs TRBV11-2 and TRBJ2-7; maybe TRBD1 (6 bases). The CDR3 sequence: CASSLDHRAVYEQYF. The CDR3 region has the DNA TGTGCCAGCAGCTTAGATCACAGGGCGGTCTACGAGCAGTACTTC.